Below, 17 T cell receptor beta chains from the same sample are listed, as sequenced in a study of cytomegalovirus exposure and HLA in healthy donors. Amplification used 60 Vbeta primers and 13 Jbeta primers. The protocol was immunoSEQ multiplex PCR, while the TCRdb copy is restricted to in-frame clones and leaves out a portion. The repertoire holds 60,000 to 70,000 clones, roughly 70% seen once, with approximately 10% in the top ten. The sample taken for sequencing was PBMCs. Receptor source: a woman in her 30s in good health and CMV-seronegative.

In this sample, this clone turned up a few times. This chain connects TRBV30 to TRBJ1-1; D remains ambiguous. The CDR3 has 12 residues. Trimming left V 3 bases short and J 5 bases short, with 10 bases between. The germline V gene has CDR1 GTSNPN and CDR2 SVGIG (reference sequence). CDR3 DNA: TGTGCCTGGAGATGGGAGAGAACTGAAGCTTTCTTT. This sequence encodes CAWRWERTEAFF.

This chain connects TRBV11-2 to TRBJ2-3; D ambiguous. V dropped 1 base and J dropped 1 base, with 9 bases sitting between them. Germline assignment: CDR1 SGHAT and CDR2 FQNNGV. This CDR3 comprises 15 residues. DNA of the CDR3: TGTGCCAGCAGCTTAGGGCAGGATGGCACAGATACGCAGTATTTT. Protein sequence: CASSLGQDGTDTQYF.

The chain recombines TRBV5-6 with TRBJ2-7; TRBD1 matches at 7 bases. CDR1 is SGHDT and CDR2 is YYEEEE in the germline V gene. This CDR3 spans 13 amino acids. V dropped 1 base and J dropped 6; count of bases not matched to a gene: 4. The CDR3, as DNA: TGTGCCAGCAGCTTGAGACAGGGTATCGAGCAGTACTTC. Protein sequence: CASSLRQGIEQYF.

In its sample, this clone was seen a few times. J is TRBJ1-5 and V is TRBV10-2; D is unclear. CDR1 is WSHSY and CDR2 is SAAADI in the germline V gene. The CDR3 loop spans 15 amino acids. V lost 6 bases to trimming and J lost 4 bases, with 16 bases between them. The CDR3 coding sequence is TGCGCCAGCAGCGATAGCGGGCGCTGGAATCAGCCCCAGCATTTT. Its protein is CASSDSGRWNQPQHF.

This clone was counted between two and nine times. CDR3 sequence reads: CASSRSLAGDYEQYF. The CDR3 nucleotides read TGTGCCAGCAGCAGGAGTCTAGCGGGGGACTACGAGCAGTACTTC. The gene calls are TRBV4-2 and TRBJ2-7, with 10 bases identical to TRBD2. The CDR3 is 15 residues long. Germline assignment: CDR1 LGHNA and CDR2 YNFKEQ. V shed 5 bases and J 3 bases; nucleotides not matched to a gene: 7.

The chain uses TRBV9 and TRBJ1-3; unclear D gene. CDR1 and CDR2 from the germline V gene are SGDLS and YYNGEE. V lost 7 bases, J lost 4 bases, and 18 bases lay in between. The CDR3 is 15 amino acids. The CDR3 here is CASATQEAGGNTIYF. In DNA form, the CDR3 reads TGTGCCAGCGCCACCCAGGAGGCGGGCGGAAACACCATATATTTT.

The chain has TRBV4-1 and TRBJ1-1; D gene unclear. The germline V gene encodes CDR1 MGHRA and CDR2 YSYEKL. V lost 1 base to trimming and J lost 4 bases, with 10 bases between them. The CDR3 contains 14 residues. The CDR3 DNA reads as TGCGCCAGCAGCCAAGTTGGCGAGGGCACTGAAGCTTTCTTT. Translated: CASSQVGEGTEAFF.

This clone was detected a few times. The V call is TRBV5-1, the J call TRBJ2-3; D perhaps matches TRBD2 (5 bases). The CDR3 runs to 15 residues. Trimming pared 4 bases from V and 4 bases from J, leaving 16 bases between. CDR1 is SGHRS and CDR2 is YFSETQ in the germline V gene. CDR3 loop: CASSLTNPSSDTQYF. The CDR3, as DNA: TGCGCCAGCAGCCTCACAAACCCTAGCTCAGATACGCAGTATTTT.

This sequence joins TRBV10-2 and TRBJ1-4, with a tentative D call TRBD1 (6 bases). The V end was cut by 4 bases, the J end by 7 bases, with 13 bases between. The germline V gene has CDR1 WSHSY and CDR2 SAAADI. The CDR3 is 14 residues long. As DNA, the CDR3 is TGCGCCAGCAGTGCCCGGGACATGGGTGAAAAACTGTTTTTT. Its protein product is CASSARDMGEKLFF.

This sequence joins TRBV28 and TRBJ1-2; D remains ambiguous. The V and J ends lost 5 bases and 0 bases respectively, with 10 bases between them. Germline V gene data show CDR1 as MDHEN and CDR2 as SYDVKM. This CDR3 is built from 14 residues. CDR3 nucleotides: TGTGCCAGCAGTGTCGGGGTATCTAACTATGGCTACACCTTC. Amino acids: CASSVGVSNYGYTF.

The V and J genes are TRBV27 and TRBJ1-1, with TRBD1 identical over 7 bases. The CDR3 has 11 amino acids. V was clipped by 5 bases and J by 8 bases; unmatched bases: 2. Germline V gene lookup returns CDR1 MNHEY and CDR2 SMNVEV (reference sequence). As DNA, the CDR3 is TGTGCCAGCAGTAGGGACAGAGAAGCTTTCTTT. Amino acids: CASSRDREAFF.

The gene calls are TRBV6-4 and TRBJ1-1, with TRBD1 as a possible D gene (5 bases). V shed 3 bases and J shed 5 bases, with 10 bases lying between them. CDR1 and CDR2 (germline): MRHNA, SNTAGT. The CDR3 contains 13 residues. The CDR3 sequence: CASSEAPGTEAFF. CDR3 in DNA: TGTGCCAGCAGTGAAGCCCCAGGGACTGAAGCTTTCTTT.

This clone was seen a few times. The chain employs TRBV5-1 and TRBJ2-7; TRBD1 aligns across 10 bases. The V segment lost 0 bases and the J segment 3 bases; nucleotides outside the gene matches: 0. CDR3 size: 14 residues. The V gene's germline CDR1 is SGHRS and CDR2 YFSETQ. This CDR3 is CASSLGTGGYEQYF. In DNA, the CDR3 is TGCGCCAGCAGCTTGGGGACAGGGGGCTACGAGCAGTACTTC.

V is TRBV2 and J is TRBJ2-3, with D perhaps TRBD2 (6 bases). Germline V CDR1 and CDR2: SNHLY, FYNNEI. This CDR3 region has 15 residues. V lost 0 bases, J lost 0 bases, and 7 bases lay in between. The CDR3: CASSEAGTSTDTQYF. DNA of the CDR3: TGTGCCAGCAGTGAAGCCGGGACTAGCACAGATACGCAGTATTTT.

This chain joins TRBV25-1 and TRBJ1-1; TRBD1 is a possible D gene (6 bases). Germline-derived CDR1 and CDR2 are MGHDK and SYGVNS. This CDR3 has 15 residues. V lost 3 bases to trimming and J lost 1 base, with 12 bases between them. As DNA, the CDR3 is TGTGCCAGCAGTGACCCGAAGACAGGGAACACTGAAGCTTTCTTT. Its protein product is CASSDPKTGNTEAFF.

This chain connects TRBV2 to TRBJ2-1, with TRBD2 matching 12 bases. Trimming cost V 7 bases and J 7 bases; bases outside gene matches: 5. This CDR3 is 14 amino acids long. From germline, CDR1 is SNHLY and CDR2 FYNNEI. The CDR3 loop is CASTLAGGRNEQFF. The CDR3, as DNA: TGTGCCAGCACTCTAGCGGGGGGGCGGAATGAGCAGTTCTTC.

The J gene is TRBJ2-7, the V gene TRBV5-1; D is perhaps TRBD2 (6 bases). Deletions cut 0 bases from V and 2 bases from J, with 15 bases between. The V gene's germline CDR1 is SGHRS and CDR2 YFSETQ. CDR3 size: 16 residues. CDR3 sequence (DNA): TGCGCCAGCAGCTTGGAAGTCACCCGGAGGGCCTACGAGCAGTACTTC. Translating gives CASSLEVTRRAYEQYF.